The rows below give T cell receptor beta chains drawn from one sample of a study of T cell responses to AZD1222 COVID-19 vaccine. Produced via immunoSEQ multiplex PCR; TCRdb's table is partial and in-frame only. The sample carries over 150,000 clones, more than 75% recorded once. The material sequenced was peripheral blood, taken on day 0 of AZD1222 vaccination. The receptors were sampled from an adult in good health. Both conserved end residues are part of each CDR3. D genes are given only for firm matches. Rows give clone size only sometimes, using once, few, many, or a class for an expanded clone.

d_call	clone_size	v_call	j_call	cdr3_aa	cdr3_nt
-	-	TRBV21-1	TRBJ1-1	CASSKGGTGDMNTEAFF	TGTGCCAGCTCAAAAGGGGGGACAGGCGACATGAACACTGAAGCTTTCTTT
-	-	TRBV7-8	TRBJ2-5	CASSGRGAGETQYF	TGTGCCAGCAGCGGCAGGGGCGCGGGAGAGACCCAGTACTTC
-	-	TRBV14	TRBJ1-2	CASSQVGGRDYGYTF	TGTGCCAGCAGCCAAGTGGGGGGAAGGGACTATGGCTACACCTTC
-	few	TRBV4-3	TRBJ2-4	CASSPGVKNIQYF	TGCGCCAGCAGCCCCGGGGTGAAAAACATTCAGTACTTC
TRBD1	-	TRBV5-1	TRBJ1-2	CAGDRRVDGYTF	TGCGCGGGGGACAGGAGAGTTGATGGCTACACCTTC
-	-	TRBV18	TRBJ1-1	CASSSGSNTEAFF	TGTGCCAGCTCGTCCGGGTCGAACACTGAAGCTTTCTTT
TRBD2	-	TRBV29-1	TRBJ2-2	CSVATSGGIGELFF	TGCAGCGTGGCGACTAGCGGGGGGATCGGGGAGCTGTTTTTT
TRBD1	-	TRBV6-1	TRBJ1-2	CASSAPMGQGANYGYTF	TGTGCCAGCAGTGCCCCCATGGGACAGGGGGCGAACTATGGCTACACCTTC
TRBD1	-	TRBV5-1	TRBJ2-1	CASSSLGQGVHNEQFF	TGCGCCAGCAGTTCACTTGGACAGGGGGTCCACAATGAGCAGTTCTTC
-	-	TRBV5-8	TRBJ1-1	CASSLELRDNTEAFF	TGTGCCAGCAGCTTGGAACTCAGAGATAACACTGAAGCTTTCTTT
-	few	TRBV28	TRBJ1-2	CASRYLNYGYTF	TGTGCCAGCCGGTACCTTAACTATGGCTACACCTTC
-	-	TRBV9	TRBJ1-2	CASSAQGGGYTF	TGTGCCAGCAGCGCCCAGGGTGGTGGCTACACCTTC
-	-	TRBV9	TRBJ1-5	CASSVRGQPQHF	TGTGCCAGCAGCGTACGGGGGCAGCCCCAGCATTTT
-	-	TRBV25-1	TRBJ1-1	CASNTGQNTEAFF	TGTGCCAGCAATACGGGACAGAACACTGAAGCTTTCTTT
-	few	TRBV21-1	TRBJ2-2	CASSARGTSGRERNTGELFF	TGTGCCAGCAGCGCTAGGGGGACTAGCGGGAGGGAGAGGAACACCGGGGAGCTGTTTTTT
-	-	TRBV4-3	TRBJ1-1	CASSQAESGANTEAFF	TGCGCCAGCAGCCAAGCCGAGTCGGGGGCGAACACTGAAGCTTTCTTT
-	-	TRBV5-4	TRBJ1-2	CASSSRQSLSGYTF	TGTGCCAGCAGTTCTAGACAGTCACTATCCGGCTACACCTTC
TRBD2	-	TRBV2	TRBJ2-2	CASRNSGGTTGELFF	TGTGCCAGCAGGAATAGCGGGGGGACCACCGGGGAGCTGTTTTTT
TRBD1	-	TRBV7-7	TRBJ2-3	CASSPGQFRTDTQYF	TGTGCTAGCAGCCCGGGACAGTTCCGCACAGATACGCAGTATTTT
-	few	TRBV6-6	TRBJ2-1	CASSTSGGVRNEQFF	TGTGCCAGCAGTACAAGCGGAGGGGTACGCAATGAGCAGTTCTTC
TRBD1	-	TRBV6-6	TRBJ2-7	CASSTGTGYEQYF	TGTGCCAGCAGCACCGGGACAGGGTACGAGCAGTACTTC
-	-	TRBV6-5	TRBJ1-3	CASMEQGWGNTIYF	TGTGCCAGCATGGAACAGGGCTGGGGAAACACCATATATTTT
-	-	TRBV27	TRBJ1-2	CASSQGGYGYTF	TGTGCCAGCAGTCAGGGAGGATATGGCTACACCTTC
-	-	TRBV6-5	TRBJ1-2	CASSYSSTGSYGYTF	TGTGCCAGCAGTTACTCGTCGACGGGCAGCTATGGCTACACCTTC
TRBD2	-	TRBV6-4	TRBJ2-7	CASSVLAGESYEQYF	TGTGCCAGCAGTGTTCTAGCGGGAGAATCCTACGAGCAGTACTTC
TRBD1	once	TRBV28	TRBJ1-2	CASSLWGPGQRIGYTF	TGTGCCAGCAGTTTATGGGGCCCGGGACAGAGGATCGGCTACACCTTC
-	-	TRBV5-6	TRBJ1-5	CASSPNPDQPQHF	TGTGCCAGCAGCCCGAACCCGGACCAGCCCCAGCATTTT
-	once	TRBV2	TRBJ1-6	CASSRDFSYNSPLHF	TGTGCCAGCAGCCGGGACTTCTCCTATAATTCACCCCTCCACTTT
-	once	TRBV6-5	TRBJ1-4	CASTDPRRANEKLFF	TGTGCCAGCACCGACCCTCGCAGGGCAAATGAAAAACTGTTTTTT
TRBD1	-	TRBV30	TRBJ1-2	CAWSLPDRGGRYTF	TGTGCCTGGAGTTTACCGGACAGGGGCGGTCGCTACACCTTC
TRBD2	-	TRBV9	TRBJ2-7	CASSVGLAGGVGEQYF	TGTGCCAGCAGCGTAGGCCTAGCGGGAGGGGTTGGAGAGCAGTACTTC
TRBD1	-	TRBV6-5	TRBJ2-1	CASRSQGVNEQFF	TGTGCCAGCAGATCCCAGGGGGTGAATGAGCAGTTCTTC
TRBD1	-	TRBV30	TRBJ2-7	CAWRQGDEQYF	TGTGCCTGGAGACAGGGGGACGAGCAGTACTTC
-	-	TRBV19	TRBJ1-4	CASSMVMAGEKLFF	TGTGCCAGTAGTATGGTCATGGCGGGTGAAAAACTGTTTTTT
-	-	TRBV7-8	TRBJ1-2	CASSLGVYGYTF	TGTGCCAGCAGCTTAGGAGTCTATGGCTACACCTTC
-	-	TRBV6-6	TRBJ1-4	CASRNRDNEKLFF	TGTGCCAGCAGAAACCGGGACAATGAAAAACTGTTTTTT
-	-	TRBV19	TRBJ1-1	CASSNPIRNTEAFF	TGTGCCAGTAGTAATCCTATAAGGAACACTGAAGCTTTCTTT
TRBD2	-	TRBV10-1	TRBJ2-1	CASSASGMGNEQFF	TGCGCCAGCAGTGCTAGCGGGATGGGTAATGAGCAGTTCTTC
-	-	TRBV25-1	TRBJ1-2	CASRQQDYGYTF	TGTGCCAGCAGGCAACAGGACTATGGCTACACCTTC
-	-	TRBV24-1	TRBJ2-1	CATSDPPTEQFF	TGTGCCACCAGTGATCCTCCCACCGAGCAGTTCTTC
-	-	TRBV2	TRBJ1-1	CASSVKVTTEAFF	TGTGCCAGCAGTGTAAAAGTTACCACTGAAGCTTTCTTT
TRBD1	-	TRBV20-1	TRBJ1-2	CSASRDGDRGLSYGYTF	TGCAGTGCTAGTCGTGACGGGGACAGGGGACTTAGCTATGGCTACACCTTC